Below are 2 T cell receptor beta chains sequenced from a single sample in a study of naive CD8 T cells in extremely preterm neonates. TCRdb's table, derived via immunoSEQ multiplex PCR, lists solely in-frame clones and lacks some. The table shows roughly 5,300 clones, with 95% to 97% occurring only once. Sequenced: naive CD8+ T cells from blood. Every receptor here comes from a human donor in good health.

This clone was recorded once. The chain joins TRBV7-9 to TRBJ2-2; no clear D gene. V was trimmed by 5 bases and J by 4 bases, leaving 8 bases between them. The CDR3 runs 13 residues. CDR1 is SEHNR, CDR2 FQNEAQ, per germline (reference sequence). The CDR3 here is CASSPPGTGELFF. In DNA form, the CDR3 reads TGTGCCAGCAGCCCCCCCGGCACCGGGGAGCTGTTTTTT. Variable domain in full (rest from reference TRBV7-9 and TRBJ2-2): DTGVSQNPRHKITKRGQNVTFRCDPISEHNRLYWYRQTLGQGPEFLTYFQNEAQLEKSRLLSDRFSAERPKGSFSTLEIQRTEQGDSAMYLCASSPPGTGELFFGEGSRLTVL.

The chain employs TRBV6-1 and TRBJ1-1; 10 nucleotides match TRBD1. Germline V gene lookup returns CDR1 MNHNS and CDR2 SASEGT. The CDR3 spans 11 residues. Losses at the gene ends were 6 bases for V and 11 bases for J; bases not matched to a gene: 3. In DNA, the CDR3 is TGTGCCAGCAGAGGGGGACAGGGGGCTTTCTTT. Protein sequence: CASRGGQGAFF.